This T cell receptor (beta chain) was identified during a study of identical twins. A few counts support this clonotype. TCRdb re-called the 5' RACE reads with MiXCR, one entry per CDR3 protein. The sample carries around 680,000 distinct CDR3 sequences, over 8.5% recorded once. The CDR3 contains 13 residues. V lost 3 bases and J lost 6, with 12 bases in between. Germline CDR1 and CDR2: SQVTM and ANQGSEA. These data were also reused for a study on yellow fever vaccine responses in identical twins.

Sample: PBMCs. The chain recombines TRBV29-1 with TRBJ2-1, with D tentatively TRBD2 (6 bases). This TCR derives from a young woman in good health. CDR3 nucleotide sequence: TGCAGCGTTGAGGGGGGAATTATCAATGAGCAGTTCTTC. Protein: CSVEGGIINEQFF.